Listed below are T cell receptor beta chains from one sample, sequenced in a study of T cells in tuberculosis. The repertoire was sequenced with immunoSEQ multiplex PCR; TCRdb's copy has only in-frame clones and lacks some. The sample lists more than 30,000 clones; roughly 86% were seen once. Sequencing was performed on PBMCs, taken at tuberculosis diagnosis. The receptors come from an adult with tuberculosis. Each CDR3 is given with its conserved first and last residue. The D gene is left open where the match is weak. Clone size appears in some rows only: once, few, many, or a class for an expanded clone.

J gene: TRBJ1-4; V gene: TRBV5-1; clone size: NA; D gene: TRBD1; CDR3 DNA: TGCGCCAGCAGCCCGACAGGGGGCTTTGAAAAACTGTTTTTT; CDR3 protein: CASSPTGGFEKLFF
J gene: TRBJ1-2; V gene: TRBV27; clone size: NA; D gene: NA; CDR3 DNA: TGTGCCAGCAGTATGTCAGGGGTTGGATATGGCTACACCTTC; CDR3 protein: CASSMSGVGYGYTF
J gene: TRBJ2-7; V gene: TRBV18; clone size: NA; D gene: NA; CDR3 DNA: TGTGCCAGCTCACCACCGGGACAACCTTACGAGCAGTACTTC; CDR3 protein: CASSPPGQPYEQYF
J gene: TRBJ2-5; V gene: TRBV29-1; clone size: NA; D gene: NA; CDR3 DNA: TGCAGCGCTGGACGGCAGGGAGAGACCCAGTACTTC; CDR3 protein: CSAGRQGETQYF
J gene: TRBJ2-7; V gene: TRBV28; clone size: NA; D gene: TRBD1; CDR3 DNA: TGTGCCAGTAACACACCGACAGGGGGCCCTTACGAGCAGTACTTC; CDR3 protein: CASNTPTGGPYEQYF
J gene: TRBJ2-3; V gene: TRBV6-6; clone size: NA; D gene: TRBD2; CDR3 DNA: TGTGCCAGCAGTGGTAGCGGGGCGACCACAGATACGCAGTATTTT; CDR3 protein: CASSGSGATTDTQYF
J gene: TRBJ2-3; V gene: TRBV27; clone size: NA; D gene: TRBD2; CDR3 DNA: TGTGCCAGCAGTTCTCTACTAGCGGGGTACACAGATACGCAGTATTTT; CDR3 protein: CASSSLLAGYTDTQYF
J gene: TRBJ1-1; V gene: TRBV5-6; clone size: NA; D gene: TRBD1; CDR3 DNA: TGTGCCAGCAATACAGGGGTGTGGGCTGAAGCTTTCTTT; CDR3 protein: CASNTGVWAEAFF
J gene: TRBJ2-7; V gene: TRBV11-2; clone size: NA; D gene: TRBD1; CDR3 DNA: TGTGCCAGCAGCTCGCAACGGACAGGGGACCCCTACGAGCAGTACTTC; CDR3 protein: CASSSQRTGDPYEQYF
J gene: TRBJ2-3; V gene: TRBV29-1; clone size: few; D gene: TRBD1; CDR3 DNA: TGCAGCGCTACCGGGACAGGGGGCGCAGATACGCAGTATTTT; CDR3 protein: CSATGTGGADTQYF
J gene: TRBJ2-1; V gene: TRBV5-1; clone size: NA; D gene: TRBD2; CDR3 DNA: TGCGCCAGCAGCCAGACCCCTCCCTTAGCGGGGGGCAGCAATGAGCAGTTCTTC; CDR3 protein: CASSQTPPLAGGSNEQFF
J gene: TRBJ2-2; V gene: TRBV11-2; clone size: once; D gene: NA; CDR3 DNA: TGTGCCAGCAGGCCGAGCCGAAACACCGGGGAGCTGTTTTTT; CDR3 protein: CASRPSRNTGELFF
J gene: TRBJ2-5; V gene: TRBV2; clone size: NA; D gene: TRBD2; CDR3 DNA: TGTGCCAGCAAGCCAGCGGGGGCACAAGAGACCCAGTACTTC; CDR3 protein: CASKPAGAQETQYF
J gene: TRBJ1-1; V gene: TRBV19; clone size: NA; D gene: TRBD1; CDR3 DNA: TGTGCCAGTAGTACCACAGGGGTTGCGGCTGAAGCTTTCTTT; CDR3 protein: CASSTTGVAAEAFF
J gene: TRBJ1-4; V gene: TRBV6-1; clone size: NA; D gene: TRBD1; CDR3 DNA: TGTGCCAGCACCCGGACAGGGGATCGTGGTGAAAAACTGTTTTTT; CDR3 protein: CASTRTGDRGEKLFF
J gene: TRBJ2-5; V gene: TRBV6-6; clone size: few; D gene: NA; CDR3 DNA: TGTGCCAGCAGTTACGGACAGGGAGGGGGAGAGACCCAGTACTTC; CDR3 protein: CASSYGQGGGETQYF
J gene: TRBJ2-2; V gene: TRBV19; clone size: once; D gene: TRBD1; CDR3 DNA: TGTGCCAGTAGCGTACAGGGGGACACCGGGGAGCTGTTTTTT; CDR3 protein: CASSVQGDTGELFF
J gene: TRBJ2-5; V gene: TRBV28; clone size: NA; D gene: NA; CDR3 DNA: TGTGCCAGCTGGTCTAGGTTGGGCGGCGGGGCCCAAGAGACCCAGTACTTC; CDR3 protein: CASWSRLGGGAQETQYF
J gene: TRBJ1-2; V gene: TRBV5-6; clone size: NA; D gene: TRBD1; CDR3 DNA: TGTGCCAGCAGCTTAGGACAGGGGCGGGAGTATGGCTACACCTTC; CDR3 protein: CASSLGQGREYGYTF
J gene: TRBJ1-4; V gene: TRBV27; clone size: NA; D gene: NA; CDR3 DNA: TGTGCCAGCAGTCCCCGACAGGCACCTAATGAAAAACTGTTTTTT; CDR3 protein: CASSPRQAPNEKLFF
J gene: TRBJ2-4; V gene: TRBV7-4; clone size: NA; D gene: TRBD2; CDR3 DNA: TGTGCCAGCAGCATGGGACTAGCGGGGGCCAAAAACATTCAGTACTTC; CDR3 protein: CASSMGLAGAKNIQYF
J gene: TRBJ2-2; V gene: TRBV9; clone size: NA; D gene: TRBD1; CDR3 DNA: TGTGCCAGCAGCGCACCCAGACAGGGGGTCACCGGGGAGCTGTTTTTT; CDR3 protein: CASSAPRQGVTGELFF